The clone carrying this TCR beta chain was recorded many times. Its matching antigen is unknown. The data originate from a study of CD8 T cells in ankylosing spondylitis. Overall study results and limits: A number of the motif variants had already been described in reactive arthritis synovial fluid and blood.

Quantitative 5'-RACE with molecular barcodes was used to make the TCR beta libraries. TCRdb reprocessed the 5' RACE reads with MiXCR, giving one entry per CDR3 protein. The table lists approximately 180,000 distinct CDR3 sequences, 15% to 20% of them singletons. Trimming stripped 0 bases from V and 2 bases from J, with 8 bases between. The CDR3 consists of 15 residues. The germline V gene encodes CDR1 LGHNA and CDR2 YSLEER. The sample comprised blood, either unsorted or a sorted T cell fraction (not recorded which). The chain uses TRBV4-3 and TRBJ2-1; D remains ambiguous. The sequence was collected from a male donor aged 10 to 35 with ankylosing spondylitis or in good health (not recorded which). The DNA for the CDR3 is TGCGCCAGCAGCCAAGATACGGCAGCCTACAATGAGCAGTTCTTC. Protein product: CASSQDTAAYNEQFF.